Presented here are 15 T cell receptor beta chains from one specimen sequenced in a study of blood T cells in healthy people across ages. A second PCR of roughly 7 to 11 cycles used a sample-barcoded 5' primer and a J-beta primer mix. TCRdb reprocessed the 5' RACE reads with MiXCR, giving one entry per CDR3 protein. The repertoire holds 850,000 to 1,000,000 distinct CDR3 sequences, with about 51% as singletons. Sequenced material: blood. Receptors originate from an older woman in good health.

This chain links TRBV7-8 with TRBJ2-1; D is possibly TRBD2 (6 bases). CDR1 is SGHVS and CDR2 is FQNEAQ in the germline V gene. The ends were cut back, 6 bases at V and 10 bases at J, with 19 bases in the middle. This CDR3 is built from 14 residues. CDR3 coding DNA: TGTGCCAGCAGGTTTAGCCTCGGGGGAAGGGAGCAGTTCTTC. It codes for CASRFSLGGREQFF.

The chain couples TRBV12-3 or TRBV12-4 to TRBJ1-2; TRBD1 is a possible D gene (6 bases). This CDR3 comprises 13 residues. Between the trimmed V and J ends, which lost 5 bases and 7 bases, there was a span of 14 bases. The CDR3 DNA sequence: TGTGCCAGCAGTCTGGGGTTGGGGGCTGGCTACACCTTC. Protein product: CASSLGLGAGYTF.

In its sample, this clonotype was seen a few times. The chain is built from TRBV12-3 or TRBV12-4 and TRBJ1-6; D unclear. There are 13 residues in the CDR3. The germline V and J ends were trimmed by 7 bases and 8 bases, with 12 bases remaining between them. The CDR3 protein is CASTLGLDSPLHF. CDR3 DNA sequence: TGTGCCAGCACCCTTGGGTTGGATTCACCCCTCCACTTT.

The chain combines TRBV3-1 with TRBJ2-7; the match to TRBD1 covers 8 bases. J was trimmed by 4 bases and V by 2 bases; bases with no gene match: 10. Germline V gene lookup returns CDR1 LGHDT and CDR2 YNNKEL (reference sequence). The CDR3 loop spans 16 amino acids. CDR3 coding DNA: TGTGCCAGCAGCCAACCAGGACAGGGCGGTAGGTACGAGCAGTACTTC. As protein: CASSQPGQGGRYEQYF.

The chain joins TRBV5-6 to TRBJ2-4, with 7 bases matching TRBD2. The better agreement between TRBJ2-7 and the DNA end casts doubt on the J call. CDR3 length equals 17 residues. Germline assignment: CDR1 SGHDT and CDR2 YYEEEE. For the CDR3, the DNA is TGTGCCAGCAGCACCGTCGGGGGAGGGCCTGGAAGGTACGAGCAGTACTTC. Translated, it gives CASSTVGGGPGRYEQYF.

This chain links TRBV28 with TRBJ2-7; D remains ambiguous. The germline V gene encodes CDR1 MDHEN and CDR2 SYDVKM. This CDR3 contains 13 residues. With 7 bases removed from V and 2 bases from J, the gap between germline ends came to 12 bases. This CDR3 reads CASTPWQAYEQYF. The CDR3 region has the DNA TGTGCCAGCACCCCGTGGCAGGCCTACGAGCAGTACTTC.

This clonotype has a handful of counts. J is TRBJ2-7 and V is TRBV10-3, with TRBD2 as a possible D gene (6 bases). V was trimmed by 10 bases and J by 6 bases, leaving 19 bases between them. CDR1 is ENHRY, CDR2 SYGVKD, per germline. CDR3 length: 13 residues. DNA of the CDR3: TGTGCCACGCTCCGCGGCGCGCGGGGCGAGCAGTACTTC. As protein: CATLRGARGEQYF.

The rearrangement joins TRBV14 to TRBJ2-1; D is unresolved. Germline assignment: CDR1 SGHDN and CDR2 FVKESK. The CDR3 loop spans 13 amino acids. V gave up 1 base and J gave up 6 bases, with 7 bases separating them. CDR3 DNA sequence: TGTGCCAGCAGCCAAGGGGAAACCAATGAGCAGTTCTTC. Its protein is CASSQGETNEQFF.

V usage is TRBV20-1 and J usage is TRBJ2-1, with TRBD2 matching over 13 bases. The ends lost 0 bases at V and 12 bases at J; junction bases unmatched: 11. The CDR3 is 16 residues long. Germline V gives CDR1 DFQATT, CDR2 SNEGSKA (reference sequence). The CDR3 spells CSARETRGLAGLGQFF. The CDR3 DNA is TGCAGTGCTAGAGAGACGAGGGGACTAGCGGGACTGGGGCAGTTCTTC.

A few counts support this clonotype. This chain joins TRBV15 and TRBJ2-7, with a tentative D call TRBD1 (6 bases). Trimming left V 1 base short and J 7 bases short, with 11 bases between. Per germline, CDR1 LNHNV and CDR2 YYDKDF (reference sequence). The CDR3 loop spans 13 amino acids. The CDR3: CATSRGDTLEQYF. The CDR3 bases are TGTGCCACCAGCAGAGGGGACACCCTGGAGCAGTACTTC.

This clonotype was detected a few times. The rearrangement joins TRBV4-1 to TRBJ2-5, with a possible D match to TRBD1 (5 bases). Trimming removed 0 bases at V and 6 bases at J, with 11 bases between. This CDR3 is 14 amino acids long. Germline V gene lookup returns CDR1 MGHRA and CDR2 YSYEKL. This CDR3 is CASSQDRAMKTQYF. Here the CDR3 DNA reads TGCGCCAGCAGCCAAGACAGGGCGATGAAGACCCAGTACTTC.

The genes are TRBV3-1 and TRBJ2-3, with unresolved D. Trimming removed 1 base at V and 0 bases at J, with 11 bases between. The CDR3 consists of 16 residues. CDR1 LGHDT and CDR2 YNNKEL come from the germline V gene (reference sequence). In DNA form, the CDR3 reads TGTGCCAGCAGCCAAGGAGTCGGAACTAGCACAGATACGCAGTATTTT. Translated: CASSQGVGTSTDTQYF.

The V and J genes are TRBV13 and TRBJ2-7; tentative D call: TRBD2 (6 bases). The DNA end is a closer match to TRBJ2-5, so the J assignment may be wrong. CDR1 and CDR2 (germline): PRHDT, FYEKMQ (reference sequence). The CDR3 loop spans 14 amino acids. CDR3 sequence (DNA): TGTGCCAGCAGTGCGGGAAGAAGCCCGGAGACCCAGTACTTC. Protein sequence: CASSAGRSPETQYF.

This sequence joins TRBV5-4 and TRBJ2-5, with 8 bases lining up with TRBD1. Germline CDR1 SGHNT, CDR2 YYREEE (reference sequence). The junction had 11 bases not matched to a gene; V was cut back by 6 bases and J by 1 base. The CDR3 runs to 16 residues. The CDR3 region is CASTPAGGGVQETQYF. In DNA form, the CDR3 reads TGTGCCAGCACTCCCGCAGGGGGCGGGGTCCAAGAGACCCAGTACTTC.

This chain links TRBV10-3 with TRBJ1-5; D might be TRBD1 (5 bases). In germline, CDR1 is ENHRY, CDR2 SYGVKD. The CDR3 covers 16 residues. V lost 3 bases and J 0 bases, leaving 12 bases between the germline ends. The CDR3 region is CAISDSQVYSNQPQHF. The CDR3 nucleotides read TGTGCCATCAGTGACTCACAGGTTTATAGCAATCAGCCCCAGCATTTT.